The rows below give T cell receptor beta chains drawn from one sample of a study of blood T cell repertoires in COVID-19. The protocol was immunoSEQ multiplex PCR, while the TCRdb copy is restricted to in-frame clones and leaves out a portion. Of approximately 250,000 clones detected, 70% to 90% appear once; the ten largest clones hold approximately 1.2%. The sequencing sample was made of PBMCs or T cells enriched from blood (not recorded which). Receptor source: a woman between 40 and 55 years old with acute COVID-19. CDR3s include the opening cysteine and the closing phenylalanine or tryptophan. The order of the fields is V gene, clone size, D gene, J gene, CDR3 DNA, CDR3 protein. A D gene is named only where the DNA matches it firmly. Size values are once, few and many counts, or a class for expanded clones, and some rows have none.

TRBV19	-	TRBD1	TRBJ1-2	TGTGCCAGTAGTATTGTGGCAGGGGGCGGATCGGATGGCTACACCTTC	CASSIVAGGGSDGYTF
TRBV2	-	TRBD1	TRBJ1-1	TGTGCCAGCAGTATCGGGACAGGGGGCACTGAAGCTTTCTTT	CASSIGTGGTEAFF
TRBV28	-	TRBD1	TRBJ1-3	TGTGCCAGCAGTCCCCAAGCCCCGACAGGGGCTGGAAACACCATATATTTT	CASSPQAPTGAGNTIYF
TRBV11-2	-	-	TRBJ1-1	TGTGCCAGCAGCTCAGAGTTGGTATGGAGGGACACTGAAGCTTTCTTT	CASSSELVWRDTEAFF
TRBV11-3	-	-	TRBJ1-1	TGTGCCAGCAGCTTAGTAACAGGGTGGGCTTTCTTT	CASSLVTGWAFF
TRBV18	-	-	TRBJ2-1	TGTGCCAGCTCACCCCCGACTAGTTACTCCTACAATGAGCAGTTCTTC	CASSPPTSYSYNEQFF
TRBV19	-	TRBD2	TRBJ2-1	TGTGCCAGTAGCCCTAGCGGGCCCTACTACAATGAGCAGTTCTTC	CASSPSGPYYNEQFF
TRBV19	-	-	TRBJ1-5	TGTGCCAGTAGTAAATCGGCGACAGTAATAAGGAGCAATCAGCCCCAGCATTTT	CASSKSATVIRSNQPQHF
TRBV19	-	TRBD1	TRBJ1-1	TGTGCCAGCAATCGGGACAGGGGGCCGGGAACTGAAGCTTTCTTT	CASNRDRGPGTEAFF
TRBV14	-	-	TRBJ2-1	TGTGCCAGCAGCCAAGGATTCGTGGGGCCGGGGGAGTTCTTC	CASSQGFVGPGEFF
TRBV10-3	-	TRBD2	TRBJ2-2	TGTGCCATCAGGGGCGGGAGAGGTACCGGGGAGCTGTTTTTT	CAIRGGRGTGELFF
TRBV16	-	TRBD1	TRBJ1-2	TGTGCCAGCAGCCGGACAGGGCTTACTAACTATGGCTACACCTTC	CASSRTGLTNYGYTF
TRBV5-1	-	TRBD2	TRBJ2-1	TGCGCCAGCAGCTTAGGGGCGGGAGCGGAGAATGAGCAGTTCTTC	CASSLGAGAENEQFF
TRBV5-1	-	TRBD1	TRBJ2-7	TGCGCCAGCAGCTTGAACAGGGGGACCTACGAGCAGTACTTC	CASSLNRGTYEQYF
TRBV6-5	-	-	TRBJ1-2	TGTGCCAGCAAGAGCATGAACGCTGCTGGTGGCTACACCTTC	CASKSMNAAGGYTF
TRBV15	-	TRBD2	TRBJ2-1	TGTGCCACCAGCAGAGAAGGGACTAGCGGGAGGATGAAAGGCAATGAGCAGTTCTTC	CATSREGTSGRMKGNEQFF
TRBV5-1	-	-	TRBJ2-7	TGCGCCAGCAGCGTCGAACAGGGTGCGGCCTACGAGCAGTACTTC	CASSVEQGAAYEQYF
TRBV3-1/TRBV3-2	-	-	TRBJ1-6	TGTGCCAGCAGCCAGGAGGGGTGTAATTCACCCCTCCACTTT	CASSQEGCNSPLHF
TRBV5-4	-	-	TRBJ1-1	TGTGCCAGCAGCTTGGCCGGGGGGAGCATGAACACTGAAGCTTTCTTT	CASSLAGGSMNTEAFF
TRBV6-5	-	-	TRBJ1-2	TGTGCCAGCAGACCCGAGACAGTTTACTATGGCTACACCTTC	CASRPETVYYGYTF
TRBV11-2	-	-	TRBJ2-3	TGTGCCAGCAGCTTAGCTTTCACAGATACGCAGTATTTT	CASSLAFTDTQYF
TRBV5-5	-	-	TRBJ1-4	TGTGCCAGCAGCTCCGACTCAGCCGCAACTAATGAAAAACTGTTTTTT	CASSSDSAATNEKLFF
TRBV18	-	TRBD1	TRBJ1-2	TGTGCCAGCTCAACAGGACAGGGTGGCGTTTCCTTC	CASSTGQGGVSF
TRBV3-1/TRBV3-2	-	TRBD1	TRBJ2-7	TGTGCCAGCAGCCACTTAGGGACAGGGGCCGACGAGCAGTACTTC	CASSHLGTGADEQYF
TRBV21-1	-	-	TRBJ1-1	TGTGCCAGCAGCAAACAGGGACAGGGGTTCGTAGCTTTCTTT	CASSKQGQGFVAFF
TRBV18	-	-	TRBJ1-1	TGTGCCAGCTCACCCGCACGGGCTGAAGCTTTCTTT	CASSPARAEAFF
TRBV28	-	-	TRBJ2-5	TGTGCCAGCAGTTCAACTTCGCTGGGAGGACAAGAGACCCAGTACTTC	CASSSTSLGGQETQYF
TRBV10-3	-	-	TRBJ2-1	TGTGCCATCAGACCCTCGGTCTACAATGAGCAGTTCTTC	CAIRPSVYNEQFF
TRBV7-2	-	-	TRBJ1-5	TGTGCCAGCAGGAGACAGGAGAATCAGCCCCAGCATTTT	CASRRQENQPQHF
TRBV10-2	once	-	TRBJ1-5	TGCGCCAGCAGTGGTTACGCGGGGGGAGGCAATCAGCCCCAGCATTTT	CASSGYAGGGNQPQHF
TRBV6-1	-	TRBD1	TRBJ2-3	TGTGCCAGCAGTGAGGGGACAGGGGGCGATTTAACAGATACGCAGTATTTT	CASSEGTGGDLTDTQYF
TRBV30	-	-	TRBJ1-1	TGTGCCTGGAGGTACAGGGATCCCCGGACTGAAGCTTTCTTT	CAWRYRDPRTEAFF
TRBV9	-	-	TRBJ2-7	TGTGCCAGCAGCGTAGTCGGGAGCGGCTACGAGCAGTACTTC	CASSVVGSGYEQYF
TRBV9	-	-	TRBJ2-1	TGTGCCAGCACCGATAGCGGCGGGGTACACAATGAGCAGTTCTTC	CASTDSGGVHNEQFF
TRBV6-5	-	TRBD1	TRBJ1-2	TGTGCCAGCAGTAGAGGGACAGGGACGAACTATGGCTACACCTTC	CASSRGTGTNYGYTF
TRBV7-3	-	TRBD1	TRBJ1-4	TGTGCCAGCAGCGCCGGGACAGGCGTTAATGAAAAACTGTTTTTT	CASSAGTGVNEKLFF
TRBV7-7	-	-	TRBJ2-1	TGTGCTAGCAGCCCGGTGGCTAGCAGGTTCGATGAGCAGTTCTTC	CASSPVASRFDEQFF
TRBV29-1	-	TRBD1	TRBJ2-5	TGCAGAGGTACCCAGGGGGCGGGCGAGACCCAGTACTTC	CRGTQGAGETQYF